This T cell receptor (beta chain) was identified during a study of blood T cell repertoires in COVID-19. As for the study in general: PBMCs, B-cell-depleted T cells, or T cells provided the cDNA or gDNA that made up the material.

Original processing notes: Amplified reference gene primers provided the basis for estimating nucleated cell counts. Sequencing was performed with immunoSEQ multiplex PCR; in TCRdb, only in-frame clones are kept and a portion is missing. Clone size and V and J calls were adopted from that table, with D and trimming inferred from the DNA. The repertoire has about 240,000 clones, approximately 90% of them found once; the top ten carry more than 6%. Germline V gene data show CDR1 as LGHDT and CDR2 as YNNKEL (reference sequence). The CDR3 is 15 residues long. The V and J ends lost 1 base and 1 base, in that order; junction bases with no gene match: 1.

The source material was peripheral blood. This rearrangement joins TRBV3-1 (or the pseudogene TRBV3-2) to TRBJ2-3; 8 bases are a match to TRBD1. The receptor's source is a man aged 55 to 70 who had recovered from COVID-19. The CDR3: CASSQGTGRTDTQYF. The CDR3 DNA is TGTGCCAGCAGCCAAGGGACAGGGCGCACAGATACGCAGTATTTT.